This T cell receptor beta chain stems from a study of T cell repertoires in cytomegalovirus infection (dated by TCRdb to between 2019 and 2020). Broadly, across the study: The HLA type of each donor mattered for the analysis, because public TCR beta signatures pointed to carriage of CMV infection along with the matching HLA type. Here is what the overall study found, with its caveats: In both this cohort and an independent roughly 400-donor cohort, the cumulative frequency of public TCR beta family members distinguished carriers of CMV infection plus the relevant HLA type. The ex vivo response was dominated by HLA-C-restricted CMV-specific TCR beta clonotypes, and the single most frequent clonotype in two of eight donors was supplied by these HLA-C-restricted clonotypes.

The germline V gene sets CDR1 to ENHRY and CDR2 to SYGVKD. Counted from cysteine to phenylalanine, this CDR3 has 12 amino acids. Of all the DNA, just the CDR3 is kept, 36 bases in frame from base 1. V loses 4 bases of germline sequence and J loses 5 bases, and the interval between the two ends is 6 bases. Points on this clonotype: It lacks a known antigen. No qualities accompany the bases; no much larger clone lies one base away.

The listed sequencing device is Illumina HiSeq 1500. TCRdb trimmed public reads at Q25 via fastp, called clones via MiXCR and kept in-frame beta chains. Rows matching on CDR3 protein sequence are summarized as one entry with the most common DNA and genes. The sample yields 150,000 to 200,000 distinct CDR3 sequences; over 15% were counted once. The leading ten clones occupy approximately 18% of the sample. The material sequenced was CD8+ T cells from PBMCs. The V and J segments used are TRBV10-3 and TRBJ2-1, with the D gene not clear enough to name. This TCR was recovered from a human donor in good health (CMV status not recorded). Some clones in this sample may be carry-over from other donors' samples. The CDR3 sequence is CAISGRDNEQFF. The nucleotide sequence reads as follows: TGTGCCATCAGTGGTCGGGACAATGAGCAGTTCTTC.